The rows below give T cell receptor beta chains drawn from one sample of a study of blood T cell repertoires in COVID-19. Profiling relied on immunoSEQ multiplex PCR, and the TCRdb table lists in-frame clones only, not all of them. The sample lists some 200,000 clones, roughly 87% occurring once. Source material: PBMCs or T cells enriched from blood (not recorded which). The receptors shown here come from a man between 18 and 29 years old with acute COVID-19. The CDR3 runs from the conserved cysteine through the conserved F or W. The order of the fields is V gene, J gene, clone size, D gene, CDR3 DNA, CDR3 protein. The D gene is left open where the match is weak. Expanded clones are given a class, and other clones once, few, many or no size at all.

v_call: TRBV27
j_call: TRBJ2-3
clone_size: .
d_call: .
cdr3_nt: TGTGCCAGCAGTCTGGTCCGAGACAGACTCAACACAGATACGCAGTATTTT
cdr3_aa: CASSLVRDRLNTDTQYF

v_call: TRBV4-1
j_call: TRBJ1-1
clone_size: .
d_call: .
cdr3_nt: TGCGCCAGCAGCCATAACAGGGCGACTGAAGCTTTCTTT
cdr3_aa: CASSHNRATEAFF

v_call: TRBV7-9
j_call: TRBJ2-1
clone_size: .
d_call: TRBD1
cdr3_nt: TGTGCCAGCAGCCCGGACAGGGGTGCCTACAATGAGCAGTTCTTC
cdr3_aa: CASSPDRGAYNEQFF

v_call: TRBV6-2/TRBV6-3
j_call: TRBJ2-7
clone_size: .
d_call: TRBD1
cdr3_nt: TGTGCCAGCAGTGGGGACAGCTACGAGCAGTACTTC
cdr3_aa: CASSGDSYEQYF

v_call: TRBV28
j_call: TRBJ2-1
clone_size: .
d_call: TRBD1
cdr3_nt: TGTGCCAGCAGTTTAGGGGACAGACTTTACAATGAGCAGTTCTTC
cdr3_aa: CASSLGDRLYNEQFF

v_call: TRBV19
j_call: TRBJ1-2
clone_size: .
d_call: .
cdr3_nt: TGTGCCAGTAGTACGAGACAGGTGGACTATGGCTACACCTTC
cdr3_aa: CASSTRQVDYGYTF

v_call: TRBV29-1
j_call: TRBJ1-3
clone_size: .
d_call: .
cdr3_nt: TGCAGCGTTGAAACTTACGGCTCTGGAAACACCATATATTTT
cdr3_aa: CSVETYGSGNTIYF

v_call: TRBV30
j_call: TRBJ1-1
clone_size: many
d_call: TRBD1
cdr3_nt: TGTGCCTGGGGGACAGGGACGAACACTGAAGCTTTCTTT
cdr3_aa: CAWGTGTNTEAFF

v_call: TRBV19
j_call: TRBJ1-4
clone_size: .
d_call: .
cdr3_nt: TGTGCCAGTAGTATCCGGACAGCGAGTAATGAAAAACTGTTTTTT
cdr3_aa: CASSIRTASNEKLFF

v_call: TRBV12-3/TRBV12-4
j_call: TRBJ1-1
clone_size: .
d_call: TRBD1
cdr3_nt: TGTGCCAGCAGTCAGGGGGTACCTGAAGCTTTCTTT
cdr3_aa: CASSQGVPEAFF

v_call: TRBV9
j_call: TRBJ1-2
clone_size: .
d_call: .
cdr3_nt: TGTGCCAGCAGCGTAGACGAGGCCCCGACGCAGACCTATGGCTACACCTTC
cdr3_aa: CASSVDEAPTQTYGYTF

v_call: TRBV7-3
j_call: TRBJ2-3
clone_size: .
d_call: .
cdr3_nt: TGTGCCAGCAGCCCGACAGATACGCAGTATTTT
cdr3_aa: CASSPTDTQYF

v_call: TRBV5-1
j_call: TRBJ2-1
clone_size: .
d_call: .
cdr3_nt: TGCGCCACCGGACTGGATAGGTACAATGAGCAGTTCTTC
cdr3_aa: CATGLDRYNEQFF

v_call: TRBV11-2
j_call: TRBJ2-1
clone_size: .
d_call: TRBD2
cdr3_nt: TGTGCCAGCAGCTTAGGAGGACTAGCGGGATCCCACAATGAGCAGTTCTTC
cdr3_aa: CASSLGGLAGSHNEQFF

v_call: TRBV28
j_call: TRBJ1-2
clone_size: .
d_call: .
cdr3_nt: TGTGCCAGCGCCAAGACAGGTCCCTATGGCTACACCTTC
cdr3_aa: CASAKTGPYGYTF